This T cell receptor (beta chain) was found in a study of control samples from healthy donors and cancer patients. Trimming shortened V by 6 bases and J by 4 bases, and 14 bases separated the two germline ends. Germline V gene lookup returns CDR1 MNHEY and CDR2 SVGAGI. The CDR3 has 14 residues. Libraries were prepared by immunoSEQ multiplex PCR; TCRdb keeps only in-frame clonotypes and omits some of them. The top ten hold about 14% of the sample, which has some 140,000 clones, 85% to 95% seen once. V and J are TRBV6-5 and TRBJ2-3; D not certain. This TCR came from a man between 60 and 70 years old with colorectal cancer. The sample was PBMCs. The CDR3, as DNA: TGTGCCAGCAGACGCCTGTATTTCCCAGATACGCAGTATTTT. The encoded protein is CASRRLYFPDTQYF.